A selection of T cell receptor beta chains follows, all from one sample in a study of HIV-infected patients and healthy controls. Each CDR3 protein gets one entry after TCRdb re-called the 5' RACE reads with MiXCR. This sample has 15,000 to 20,000 distinct CDR3 sequences, with 5% to 6.5% found just once. Sequenced sample: blood. The origin of the receptors is an adult in good health. Both conserved end residues are part of each CDR3. The D gene is left open where the match is weak. The listing skips clone size in some rows; elsewhere it reads once, few, many or a size class.

J gene | V gene | clone size | D gene | CDR3 DNA | CDR3 protein
TRBJ1-2 | TRBV6-6 | many | TRBD1 | TGTGCCAGCAGTTACTCTAACGACAGGGGGGATGGCTACACCTTC | CASSYSNDRGDGYTF
TRBJ2-6 | TRBV5-4 | many | TRBD1 | TGTGCCAGCAGCTCCGGACAGGCCCCTGGGGCCAACGTCCTGACTTTC | CASSSGQAPGANVLTF
TRBJ2-1 | TRBV13 | many | - | TGTGCCAGCAACCCCCCTGGGAGAGGAGCTTACAATGAGCAGTTCTTC | CASNPPGRGAYNEQFF
TRBJ1-1 | TRBV20-1 | many | TRBD1 | TGCAGTGCTAGGAACCCGGGACAGGGCAACACTGAAGCTTTCTTT | CSARNPGQGNTEAFF
TRBJ2-6 | TRBV5-1 | - | - | TGCGCCAGCAGCGTGAGCACTGGGGCCAACGTCCTGACTTTC | CASSVSTGANVLTF
TRBJ2-5 | TRBV5-1 | many | TRBD2 | TGCGCCAGCAGCTTGAGCGGGGGGGCCCAAGAGACCCAGTACTTC | CASSLSGGAQETQYF
TRBJ2-1 | TRBV5-4 | many | TRBD2 | TGTGCCAGCAGCTCGATAGCGGGGGGAAGGGCGAATGAGCAGTTCTTC | CASSSIAGGRANEQFF
TRBJ2-3 | TRBV12-3/TRBV12-4 | - | - | TGTGCCAGCAGTTTATCTGGGGGCGGAAGCACAGATACGCAGTATTTT | CASSLSGGGSTDTQYF
TRBJ2-1 | TRBV7-9 | many | - | TGTGCCAGCAGCTTAGCGGAAGGGGCCGGGATCTTC | CASSLAEGAGIF
TRBJ2-7 | TRBV5-5 | many | TRBD1 | TGTGCCAGCAGCTCGAAGTCAGGGGGTGCCTACGAGCAGTACTTC | CASSSKSGGAYEQYF
TRBJ1-2 | TRBV3-1 | many | - | TGTGCCAGCAGCCAACCAGGACAGAGGAATGGCTACACCTTC | CASSQPGQRNGYTF
TRBJ1-1 | TRBV19 | many | - | TGTGCCAGTAGTAGGTTACGGGACTTCCACACTGAAGCTTTCTTT | CASSRLRDFHTEAFF
TRBJ2-3 | TRBV7-2 | many | - | TGTGCCAGCAGCTCGGGGGGCACAGATACGCAGTATTTT | CASSSGGTDTQYF
TRBJ1-4 | TRBV7-9 | few | - | TGTGCCAGCAGCTTAGTTGATGCGAGTAATGAAAAACTGTTTTTT | CASSLVDASNEKLFF
TRBJ1-6 | TRBV14 | many | TRBD1 | TGTGCCAGCAGCCTCGGGTGGAAGGGGACAGGGGGCTCCTATAATTCACCCCTCCACTTT | CASSLGWKGTGGSYNSPLHF
TRBJ1-1 | TRBV12-3/TRBV12-4 | many | - | TGTGCCAGCAGTTTACAAGGATCCACTGAAGCTTTCTTT | CASSLQGSTEAFF
TRBJ1-1 | TRBV24-1 | many | - | TGTGCCACCAGTGATACCCAGGGCGCTGAAGCTTTCTTT | CATSDTQGAEAFF
TRBJ2-5 | TRBV6-2/TRBV6-3 | few | - | TGTGCCAGCAGTTTTGGGCCTCGAGGAGAGACCCAGTACTTC | CASSFGPRGETQYF
TRBJ2-1 | TRBV7-2 | many | - | TGTGCCAGCAGCAATAGTGGGCCTAACAATGAGCAGTTCTTC | CASSNSGPNNEQFF
TRBJ2-1 | TRBV12-3/TRBV12-4 | many | TRBD2 | TGTGCCAGCAGACTAGAGCGGGGCGCTCTCGAAGGAGAGCAGTTCTTC | CASRLERGALEGEQFF
TRBJ2-2 | TRBV12-3/TRBV12-4 | many | - | TGTGCCAGCAGTTCGTCGAGGACCGGGGAGCTGTTTTTT | CASSSSRTGELFF
TRBJ2-3 | TRBV6-4 | - | TRBD2 | TGTGCCAGCAGCGACGACGCGGGGGGGTACGATACGCAGTATTTT | CASSDDAGGYDTQYF
TRBJ2-7 | TRBV5-1 | medium-sized | - | TGCGCCAGCAGCTTTGAGGTTTTGGCCGAGCAGTACTTC | CASSFEVLAEQYF
TRBJ2-3 | TRBV6-5 | medium-sized | - | TGTGCCAGCGGAACCACAGATACGCAGTATTTT | CASGTTDTQYF
TRBJ2-1 | TRBV20-1 | many | TRBD1 | TGCAGTGCTAGAAGTACCGGGACAGCTACCAATGAGCAGTTCTTC | CSARSTGTATNEQFF
TRBJ2-5 | TRBV4-2 | many | - | TGTGCCAGCAGCGGGGGGGCGGGGGATCAAGAGACCCAGTACTTC | CASSGGAGDQETQYF
TRBJ1-2 | TRBV11-2 | many | - | TGTGCCAGCACCCAAGCGACTGGTGGCTACACCTTC | CASTQATGGYTF
TRBJ2-7 | TRBV6-5 | many | - | TGTGCCAGCAGAAACAGGGTCGGGGGCGAGCAGTACTTC | CASRNRVGGEQYF
TRBJ1-1 | TRBV6-2/TRBV6-3 | many | - | TGTGCCAGCAGTTACGAAGTGAACACTGAAGCTTTCTTT | CASSYEVNTEAFF
TRBJ1-6 | TRBV6-5 | many | - | TGTGCCAGCAGTTACTCGGCCGACGGCCATTCACCCCTCCACTTT | CASSYSADGHSPLHF
TRBJ2-3 | TRBV7-2 | many | - | TGTGCCAGCAGCCCGTGGATGAATCGGAGCACAGATACGCAGTATTTT | CASSPWMNRSTDTQYF
TRBJ2-3 | TRBV6-6 | - | TRBD1 | TGTGCCAGCAGTCCCAGCCTACACCTGATATATGGACAGGGTACGCAGTATTTT | CASSPSLHLIYGQGTQYF
TRBJ2-3 | TRBV10-3 | few | TRBD2 | TGTGCCATCAGCACTAGCGGACCTAGCACAGATACGCAGTATTTT | CAISTSGPSTDTQYF
TRBJ2-1 | TRBV3-1 | many | - | TGTGCCAGCTGGGGGGGGGCTGGTGAGCAGTTCTTC | CASWGGAGEQFF
TRBJ2-1 | TRBV28 | medium-sized | TRBD2 | TGTGCCAGCACCCGACTAGCGGACGGGGGCAATGAGCAGTTCTTC | CASTRLADGGNEQFF
TRBJ2-7 | TRBV6-5 | medium-sized | TRBD1 | TGTGCCAGCAGTCCAGGGACAGGAGCTAGAATGAACTACGAGCAGTACTTC | CASSPGTGARMNYEQYF
TRBJ2-2 | TRBV2 | many | - | TGTGCCAGCAGGAGCAACCCGGGACGGGAGAACACCGGGGAGCTGTTTTTT | CASRSNPGRENTGELFF
TRBJ2-2 | TRBV7-9 | many | - | TGTGCCAGCAGCTTAGCGGTCGGTTTGTCCGGGGAGCTGTTTTTT | CASSLAVGLSGELFF
TRBJ1-5 | TRBV6-1 | few | - | TGTGCCAGCAGGGCTACAGGGATTGGCAATCAGCCCCAGCATTTT | CASRATGIGNQPQHF
TRBJ1-6 | TRBV5-1 | many | TRBD1 | TGCGCCAGCAGCTTCGGGGACAGCTACAATTCACCCCTCCACTTT | CASSFGDSYNSPLHF
TRBJ1-6 | TRBV20-1 | many | TRBD1 | TGCAGTGCTCCGGGGTCCGGACAGGGGGCTTCACCCCTCCACTTT | CSAPGSGQGASPLHF
TRBJ1-2 | TRBV28 | many | - | TGTGCCAGCAGTTTATCCAGGGACTACGGCTACACCTTC | CASSLSRDYGYTF
TRBJ2-3 | TRBV28 | medium-sized | - | TGTGCCAGCAGTTCTGCCGGGACTCCGCCCCCAGATACGCAGTATTTT | CASSSAGTPPPDTQYF
TRBJ2-3 | TRBV19 | many | - | TGTGCCAGTAGTATTGGCTGGACAGCGAACACAGATACGCAGTATTTT | CASSIGWTANTDTQYF
TRBJ2-7 | TRBV7-2 | many | - | TGTGCCAGCAGCCCCGGATACTCCGAGCAGTACTTC | CASSPGYSEQYF
TRBJ2-7 | TRBV3-1 | many | TRBD1 | TGTGCCAGCAGCCGAGGGGACAGGGCCTACGAGCAGTACTTC | CASSRGDRAYEQYF